The clone carrying this TCR beta chain has more than one count but fewer than ten. This sample is drawn from a study of blood T cells in healthy people across ages. Every sample gave at least 5.5 micrograms of total RNA when it was extracted. It was with a sample-barcoded 5' primer and a J-beta primer mix that a second PCR of roughly 6 to 12 cycles was run. Each CDR3 protein is one row after TCRdb ran MiXCR on the 5' RACE reads. The table has around 1,700,000 distinct CDR3 sequences, about 28% seen once. Trimming removed 6 bases at V and 0 bases at J, with 11 bases between. This CDR3 spans 13 amino acids. Germline CDR1 SQVTM, CDR2 ANQGSEA.

Sequenced sample: blood. This chain links TRBV29-1 with TRBJ1-1; D uncertain. The TCR sequence derives from a woman aged 25-40 years in good health. CDR3 residues: CSVHRPMNTEAFF. The CDR3 nucleotides are TGCAGCGTCCACAGACCCATGAACACTGAAGCTTTCTTT.